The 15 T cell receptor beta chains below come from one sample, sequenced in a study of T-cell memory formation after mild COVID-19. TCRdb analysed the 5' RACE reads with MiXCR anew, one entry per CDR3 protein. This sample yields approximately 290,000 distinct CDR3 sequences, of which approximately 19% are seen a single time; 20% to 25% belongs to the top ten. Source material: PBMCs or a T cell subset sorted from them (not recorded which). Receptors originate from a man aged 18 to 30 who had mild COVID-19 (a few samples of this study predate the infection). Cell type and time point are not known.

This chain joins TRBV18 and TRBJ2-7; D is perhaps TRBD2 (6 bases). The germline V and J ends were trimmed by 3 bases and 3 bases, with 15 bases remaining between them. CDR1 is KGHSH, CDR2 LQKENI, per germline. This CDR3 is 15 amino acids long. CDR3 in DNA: TGTGCCAGCTCACCTTCCTCGGGGGTCGACTACGAGCAGTACTTC. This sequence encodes CASSPSSGVDYEQYF.

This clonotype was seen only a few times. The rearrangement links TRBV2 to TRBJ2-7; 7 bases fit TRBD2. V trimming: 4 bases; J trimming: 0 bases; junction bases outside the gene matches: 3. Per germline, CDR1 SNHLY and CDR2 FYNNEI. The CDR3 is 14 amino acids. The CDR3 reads CASSGRGSSYEQYV. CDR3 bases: TGTGCCAGCAGTGGGCGCGGGAGCTCCTACGAGCAGTACGTC.

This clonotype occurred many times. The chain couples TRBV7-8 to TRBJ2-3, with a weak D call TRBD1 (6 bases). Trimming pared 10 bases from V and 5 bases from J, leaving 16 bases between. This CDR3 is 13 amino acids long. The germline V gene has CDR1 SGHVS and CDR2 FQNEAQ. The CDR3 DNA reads TGTGCCACAGGGGACGGAGCAAGAGATACGCAGTATTTT. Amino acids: CATGDGARDTQYF.

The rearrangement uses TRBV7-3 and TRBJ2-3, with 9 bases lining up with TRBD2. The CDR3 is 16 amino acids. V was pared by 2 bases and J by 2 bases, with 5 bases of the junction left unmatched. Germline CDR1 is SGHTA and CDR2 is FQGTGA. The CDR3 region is CASSLGVAGDTDTQYF. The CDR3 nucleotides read TGTGCCAGCAGCTTAGGGGTAGCGGGGGACACAGATACGCAGTATTTT.

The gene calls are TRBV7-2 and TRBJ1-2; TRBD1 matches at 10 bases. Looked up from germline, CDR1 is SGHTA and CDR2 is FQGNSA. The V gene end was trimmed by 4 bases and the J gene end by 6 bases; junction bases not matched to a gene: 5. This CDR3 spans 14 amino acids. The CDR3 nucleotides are TGTGCCAGCAGCTCGGACAGGGGGTTTGATGGCTACACCTTC. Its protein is CASSSDRGFDGYTF.

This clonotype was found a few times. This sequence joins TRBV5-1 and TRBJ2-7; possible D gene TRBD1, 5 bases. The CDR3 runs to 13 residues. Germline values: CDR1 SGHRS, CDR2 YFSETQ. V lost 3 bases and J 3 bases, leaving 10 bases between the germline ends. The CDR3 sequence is CASSWLTDYEQYF. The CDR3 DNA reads TGCGCCAGCAGCTGGCTGACAGACTACGAGCAGTACTTC. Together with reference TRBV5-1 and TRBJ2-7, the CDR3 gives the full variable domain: KAGVTQTPRYLIKTRGQQVTLSCSPISGHRSVSWYQQTPGQGLQFLFEYFSETQRNKGNFPGRFSGRQFSNSRSEMNVSTLELGDSALYLCASSWLTDYEQYFGPGTRLTVT.

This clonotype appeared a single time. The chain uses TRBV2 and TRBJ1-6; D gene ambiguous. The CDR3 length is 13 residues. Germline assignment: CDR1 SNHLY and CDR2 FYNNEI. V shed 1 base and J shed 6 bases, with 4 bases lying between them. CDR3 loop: CASSEGGNSPLHF. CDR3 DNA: TGTGCCAGCAGTGAAGGGGGTAATTCACCCCTCCACTTT.

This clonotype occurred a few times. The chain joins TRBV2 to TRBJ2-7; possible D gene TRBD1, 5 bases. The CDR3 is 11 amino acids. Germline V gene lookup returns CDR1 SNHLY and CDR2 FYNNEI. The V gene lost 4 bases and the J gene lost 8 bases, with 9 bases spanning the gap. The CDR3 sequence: CASSADKQQYV. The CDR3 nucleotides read TGTGCCAGCAGTGCGGACAAGCAGCAGTACGTC.

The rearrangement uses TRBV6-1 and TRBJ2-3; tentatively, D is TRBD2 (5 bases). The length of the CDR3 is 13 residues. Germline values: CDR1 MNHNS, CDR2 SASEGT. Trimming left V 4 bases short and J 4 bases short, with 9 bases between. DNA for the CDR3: TGTGCCAGCAGTGCGAGCGGAGCAGATACGCAGTATTTT. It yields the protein CASSASGADTQYF.

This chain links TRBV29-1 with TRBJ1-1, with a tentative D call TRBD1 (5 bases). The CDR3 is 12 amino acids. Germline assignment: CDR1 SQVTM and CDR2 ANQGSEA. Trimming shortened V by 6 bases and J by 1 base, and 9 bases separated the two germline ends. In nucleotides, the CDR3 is TGCAGCGTGAGGGGCGGGAACACTGAAGCTTTCTTT. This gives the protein CSVRGGNTEAFF.

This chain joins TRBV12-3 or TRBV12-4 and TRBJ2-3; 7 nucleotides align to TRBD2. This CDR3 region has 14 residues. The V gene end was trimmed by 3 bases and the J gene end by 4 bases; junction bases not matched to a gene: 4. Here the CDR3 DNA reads TGTGCCAGCAGTTTGACTAGCCCCGCAGATACGCAGTATTTT. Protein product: CASSLTSPADTQYF.

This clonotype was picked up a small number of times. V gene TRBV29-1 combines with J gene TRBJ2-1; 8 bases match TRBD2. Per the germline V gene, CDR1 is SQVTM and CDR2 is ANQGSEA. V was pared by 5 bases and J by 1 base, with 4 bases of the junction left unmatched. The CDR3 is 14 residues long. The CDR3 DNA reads TGCAGCGTTTTGGCTAGCGGGTCCTACAATGAGCAGTTCTTC. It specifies CSVLASGSYNEQFF.

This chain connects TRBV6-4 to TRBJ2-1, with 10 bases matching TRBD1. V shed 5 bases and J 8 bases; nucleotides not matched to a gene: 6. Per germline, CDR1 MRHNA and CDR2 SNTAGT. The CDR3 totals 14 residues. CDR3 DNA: TGTGCCAGCAGTAGGGACAGGGGATTCCATGAGCAGTTCTTC. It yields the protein CASSRDRGFHEQFF.

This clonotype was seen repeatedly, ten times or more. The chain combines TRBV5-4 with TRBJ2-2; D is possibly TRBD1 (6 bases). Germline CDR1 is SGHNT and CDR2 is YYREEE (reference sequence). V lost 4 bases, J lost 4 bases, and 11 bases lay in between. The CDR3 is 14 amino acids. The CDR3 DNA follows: TGTGCCAGCAGCGCAGGGGTGGCCACCGGGGAGCTGTTTTTT. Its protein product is CASSAGVATGELFF. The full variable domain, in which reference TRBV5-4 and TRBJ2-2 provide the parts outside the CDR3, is ETGVTQSPTHLIKTRGQQVTLRCSSQSGHNTVSWYQQALGQGPQFIFQYYREEENGRGNFPPRFSGLQFPNYSSELNVNALELDDSALYLCASSAGVATGELFFGEGSRLTVL.

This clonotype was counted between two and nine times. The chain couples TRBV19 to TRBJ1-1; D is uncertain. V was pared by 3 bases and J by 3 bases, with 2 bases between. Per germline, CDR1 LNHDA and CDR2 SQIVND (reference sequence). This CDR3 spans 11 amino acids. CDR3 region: CASSIYTEAFF. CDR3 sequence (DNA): TGTGCCAGTAGTATCTACACTGAAGCTTTCTTT.